These 32 T cell receptor beta chains share one sample of origin, sequenced in a study of shared clonotypes between healthy human individuals. Data came from immunoSEQ multiplex PCR; TCRdb stores just in-frame clones and leaves some out. The sample carries some 490,000 clones, approximately 80% recorded once. The sequencing sample was made of PBMCs. Source of these receptors: a woman in her thirties or forties in good health. Some clones in this sample may be carry-over from other donors' samples.

The gene calls are TRBV7-9 and TRBJ2-1, with a weak D call TRBD2 (5 bases). Germline V gene data show CDR1 as SEHNR and CDR2 as FQNEAQ (reference sequence). The CDR3 sequence is 14 residues long. The germline V and J ends were trimmed by 5 bases and 8 bases, with 16 bases remaining between them. The CDR3 protein is CASSLDWTSHEQFF. CDR3 DNA sequence: TGTGCCAGCAGCCTCGATTGGACTTCCCATGAGCAGTTCTTC.

The rearrangement links TRBV5-1 to TRBJ2-1, with 10 positions matching TRBD2. Looked up from germline, CDR1 is SGHRS and CDR2 is YFSETQ. Trimming removed 6 bases from V and 2 bases from J; junction bases left unmatched: 5. This CDR3 has 15 residues. The CDR3 DNA is TGCGCCAGCAAAGAAGCGGGAGGGGCCTACAATGAGCAGTTCTTC. As protein: CASKEAGGAYNEQFF.

The CDR3 nucleotides are TGTGCCAGCAGCTTAGTCGGGGGACTTGACAATGAGCAGTTCTTC. It translates to CASSLVGGLDNEQFF. The J gene is TRBJ2-1, the V gene TRBV7-9, with D maybe TRBD2 (6 bases). CDR3 length: 15 amino acids. In germline, CDR1 is SEHNR, CDR2 FQNEAQ (reference sequence). V lost 1 base and J lost 5, with 12 bases in between.

As for this clone: A far larger clone is just one base off, so this is likely a read error. This chain links TRBV27 with TRBJ2-3, with D uncertain. The end of the DNA fits TRBJ1-5 better, so the J call may be wrong. CDR1 is MNHEY, CDR2 SMNVEV, per germline (reference sequence). This CDR3 spans 13 amino acids. The CDR3 spells CASTRSHGDTQHF. CDR3 bases: TGTGCCAGCACAAGGTCCCACGGTGATACGCAGCATTTT.

In DNA, the CDR3 is TGTGCCAGCAATCCTGGGTCGCTAGCGGGAAAGAATGAGCAGTTCTTC. The encoded protein is CASNPGSLAGKNEQFF. The chain is built from TRBV6-6 and TRBJ2-1; 9 nucleotides agree with TRBD2. There are 16 residues in the CDR3. Germline V gene sequence: CDR1 MNHNY, CDR2 SVGAGI (reference sequence). J gave up 7 bases and V 7 bases, and 14 bases lay outside the gene matches.

The rearrangement joins TRBV10-2 to TRBJ2-7; 7 bases fit TRBD2. Germline CDR1 WSHSY, CDR2 SAAADI. The J segment lost 1 base and the V segment lost 7 bases, leaving 7 bases of the junction unmatched. The CDR3 extends over 14 amino acids. In nucleotides, the CDR3 is TGCGCCAGCAAGGCTAGCGGATCTTCCTACGAGCAGTACTTC. Its protein is CASKASGSSYEQYF.

This clone was seen just once. The chain combines TRBV11-2 with TRBJ1-2; no firm D call. From germline, CDR1 is SGHAT and CDR2 FQNNGV. Trimming took off 3 bases at V and 4 bases at J, with 12 bases between the two ends. The CDR3 is 14 amino acids. The chain's CDR3 is CASSFISGSYGYTF. The CDR3 bases are TGTGCCAGCAGCTTTATTTCCGGATCCTATGGCTACACCTTC.

This clone was seen a single time. The chain is built from TRBV5-1 and TRBJ2-1; the D gene is possibly TRBD2 (5 bases). The V end was cut by 4 bases, the J end by 2 bases, with 16 bases between. CDR3 length: 16 residues. Germline CDR1 is SGHRS and CDR2 is YFSETQ. CDR3 sequence: CASSETRGRAYNEQFF. The CDR3 nucleotides are TGCGCCAGCAGCGAAACTAGAGGGCGGGCCTACAATGAGCAGTTCTTC.

The chain joins TRBV7-3 to TRBJ2-1, with D uncertain. Trimming cost V 5 bases and J 2 bases, with 7 bases left between them. The germline V gene encodes CDR1 SGHTA and CDR2 FQGTGA. The CDR3 spans 13 residues. The CDR3 reads CASSLTPYNEQFF. The CDR3 DNA is TGTGCCAGCAGCCTGACCCCCTACAATGAGCAGTTCTTC.

This CDR3 reads CAISDQRNIQYF. DNA for the CDR3: TGTGCCATCAGTGACCAGCGAAACATTCAGTACTTC. The gene calls are TRBV10-3 and TRBJ2-4; D gene ambiguous. The germline V gene encodes CDR1 ENHRY and CDR2 SYGVKD. Trimming took off 3 bases at V and 6 bases at J, with 6 bases between the two ends. The CDR3 extends over 12 amino acids.

This chain connects TRBV4-2 to TRBJ2-1; D call uncertain. With 5 bases removed from V and 7 bases from J, the gap between germline ends came to 18 bases. The CDR3 is made up of 15 amino acids. Germline CDR1 LGHNA, CDR2 YNFKEQ. CDR3 bases: TGTGCCAGCAGCGCCCTCTGGGATGGCCGGAATGAGCAGTTCTTC. Protein sequence: CASSALWDGRNEQFF.

As concerns this clone: The same CDR3 can be traced to other DNA sequences in this sample. The chain has TRBV5-1 and TRBJ2-5; TRBD2 agrees at 10 bases. The CDR3 spans 14 residues. The V gene's germline CDR1 is SGHRS and CDR2 YFSETQ. V dropped 4 bases and J dropped 4; count of bases not matched to a gene: 4. The CDR3 DNA sequence: TGCGCCAGCAGCCTAGCGGGAGTTGGAGAGACCCAGTACTTC. This encodes CASSLAGVGETQYF.

This clone has only a few counts. The chain couples TRBV6-6 to TRBJ1-1; possibly TRBD1 for D (5 bases). The CDR3 runs to 14 residues. V lost 2 bases to trimming and J lost 1 base, with 8 bases between them. CDR1 MNHNY and CDR2 SVGAGI come from the germline V gene (reference sequence). This CDR3 reads CASSYGGRNTEAFF. CDR3 DNA: TGTGCCAGCAGTTACGGGGGTCGGAACACTGAAGCTTTCTTT.

The chain combines TRBV28 with TRBJ2-7; 10 positions match TRBD2. Germline V gene data show CDR1 as MDHEN and CDR2 as SYDVKM. The CDR3 runs 15 residues. Trimming removed 11 bases from V and 0 bases from J; junction bases left unmatched: 10. In nucleotides, the CDR3 is TGTGCCGTGGAACATAGCGGGAGGAGCTCCTACGAGCAGTACTTC. Translating it yields CAVEHSGRSSYEQYF.

The rearrangement joins TRBV7-9 to TRBJ2-4, with 7 bases lining up with TRBD2. Germline loops: CDR1 SEHNR, CDR2 FQNEAQ (reference sequence). With V trimmed by 2 bases and J by 0 bases, 1 base remained unmatched. The CDR3 length is 15 residues. This CDR3 reads CASSLSGKAKNIQYF. CDR3 bases: TGTGCCAGCAGCTTAAGCGGGAAAGCCAAAAACATTCAGTACTTC. The entire variable domain, with the rest obtained from reference TRBV7-9 and TRBJ2-4, is as follows: DTGVSQNPRHKITKRGQNVTFRCDPISEHNRLYWYRQTLGQGPEFLTYFQNEAQLEKSRLLSDRFSAERPKGSFSTLEIQRTEQGDSAMYLCASSLSGKAKNIQYFGAGTRLSVL.

CDR3 amino acids: CASSPSPGGSYEQYF. The CDR3 bases are TGTGCCAGCAGCCCGAGCCCTGGGGGCTCCTACGAGCAGTACTTC. The genes are TRBV7-3 and TRBJ2-7; D is possibly TRBD1 or TRBD2 (5 bases each). This CDR3 has 15 amino acids. Germline lookup yields CDR1 SGHTA and CDR2 FQGTGA. With 5 bases removed from V and 0 bases from J, the gap between germline ends came to 14 bases.

The chain employs TRBV15 and TRBJ2-1; D gene uncertain. The germline V gene has CDR1 LNHNV and CDR2 YYDKDF (reference sequence). The V and J ends lost 0 bases and 6 bases respectively, with 9 bases between them. The CDR3 is 14 residues long. The chain's CDR3 is CATSRDQASNEQFF. The DNA for the CDR3 is TGTGCCACCAGCAGAGATCAGGCTAGCAATGAGCAGTTCTTC.

This clone was seen once. The rearrangement uses TRBV28 and TRBJ2-3; no firm D call. Germline V gene data show CDR1 as MDHEN and CDR2 as SYDVKM. CDR3 length equals 15 residues. V lost 6 bases and J 0 bases, leaving 13 bases between the germline ends. CDR3 DNA: TGTGCCAGCAGCCGGCAGGCTCCTAGCACAGATACGCAGTATTTT. This sequence encodes CASSRQAPSTDTQYF.

This chain links TRBV29-1 with TRBJ2-3; 8 bases line up with TRBD1. CDR1 is SQVTM, CDR2 ANQGSEA, per germline. V lost 0 bases, J lost 3 bases, and 17 bases stayed unmatched. The CDR3 sequence is 19 residues long. CDR3 sequence reads: CSVEDLWSGRGRGTDTQYF. CDR3 bases: TGCAGCGTTGAAGATCTATGGTCCGGCAGGGGGCGTGGAACAGATACGCAGTATTTT.

This chain uses TRBV5-1 with TRBJ2-1; 10 bases line up with TRBD2. J gave up 7 bases and V 1 base, and 5 bases lay outside the gene matches. CDR3 size: 15 residues. Germline V gene sequence: CDR1 SGHRS, CDR2 YFSETQ. The CDR3 DNA follows: TGCGCCAGCAGCTTGTATCTAGCGGGAGTTAATGAGCAGTTCTTC. Protein: CASSLYLAGVNEQFF. The full variable domain, its missing parts supplied by reference TRBV5-1 and TRBJ2-1, is KAGVTQTPRYLIKTRGQQVTLSCSPISGHRSVSWYQQTPGQGLQFLFEYFSETQRNKGNFPGRFSGRQFSNSRSEMNVSTLELGDSALYLCASSLYLAGVNEQFFGPGTRLTVL.

The CDR3 sequence is CASRGGGNEQFF. The DNA of the CDR3 is TGTGCCAGCAGGGGCGGGGGGAATGAGCAGTTCTTC. This sequence joins TRBV6-6 and TRBJ2-1; 8 bases align to TRBD2. Germline CDR1 reads MNHNY; CDR2 reads SVGAGI (reference sequence). V shed 6 bases, J shed 7 bases, and the junction held 2 bases outside the gene matches. The CDR3 loop spans 12 amino acids.

This sequence joins TRBV25-1 and TRBJ2-7, with TRBD2 identical over 9 bases. The V and J ends lost 6 bases and 5 bases, in that order; junction bases with no gene match: 8. The germline CDR1 and CDR2 sequences are MGHDK and SYGVNS. The CDR3 runs 14 residues. CDR3 loop: CASRNSGRADEQYF. The CDR3 DNA reads as TGTGCCAGCAGAAATAGCGGGAGAGCGGACGAGCAGTACTTC.

The chain links TRBV7-9 to TRBJ2-7; TRBD2 matches at 8 bases. The CDR3 has 15 amino acids. The V gene end was trimmed by 5 bases and the J gene end by 3 bases; junction bases not matched to a gene: 9. CDR1 is SEHNR, CDR2 FQNEAQ, per germline (reference sequence). CDR3 protein: CASSDLSGTIYEQYF. Here the CDR3 DNA reads TGTGCCAGCAGCGACCTTAGCGGGACAATCTACGAGCAGTACTTC.

The V call is TRBV10-1, the J call TRBJ1-1; no clear D gene. Per germline, CDR1 WNHNN and CDR2 SYGVQD (reference sequence). Trimming removed 6 bases at V and 11 bases at J, with 13 bases between. CDR3 size: 11 residues. CDR3 in amino acids: CASSSRPGAFF. CDR3 nucleotides: TGCGCCAGCAGCTCCCGCCCGGGGGCTTTCTTT.

CDR3 protein: CSVTSSGLETQYF. CDR3 sequence (DNA): TGCAGCGTTACATCTAGCGGTCTGGAGACCCAGTACTTC. This rearrangement joins TRBV29-1 to TRBJ2-5; TRBD2 matches at 7 bases. The germline CDR1 and CDR2 sequences are SQVTM and ANQGSEA. The CDR3 sequence is 13 residues long. V shed 5 bases, J shed 5 bases, and the junction held 8 bases outside the gene matches.

The rearrangement uses TRBV11-2 and TRBJ1-5; 10 bases agree with TRBD1. V shed 4 bases and J 6 bases; nucleotides not matched to a gene: 15. Germline lookup yields CDR1 SGHAT and CDR2 FQNNGV. This CDR3 spans 18 amino acids. CDR3 bases: TGTGCCAGCAGCTCGAAGACAGGGGGCGCCGGGAAGAGTCAGCCCCAGCATTTT. Its protein is CASSSKTGGAGKSQPQHF.

The chain links TRBV18 to TRBJ1-1; D is undetermined. CDR3 length: 15 residues. CDR1 is KGHSH, CDR2 LQKENI, per germline. V was pared by 5 bases and J by 0 bases, with 13 bases between. CDR3 coding DNA: TGTGCCAGCTCATACTGGACGGACCTGAACACTGAAGCTTTCTTT. Its translation is CASSYWTDLNTEAFF.

J is TRBJ2-1 and V is TRBV5-1, with D tentatively TRBD2 (5 bases). The CDR3 covers 15 residues. Trimming took off 4 bases at V and 0 bases at J, with 11 bases between the two ends. CDR1 and CDR2 (germline): SGHRS, YFSETQ. The CDR3 region has the DNA TGCGCCAGCAGCGCGATAGGGAGCTCCTACAATGAGCAGTTCTTC. Translating gives CASSAIGSSYNEQFF.

The chain combines TRBV7-8 with TRBJ2-1, with 13 bases that match TRBD2. Germline CDR1 is SGHVS and CDR2 is FQNEAQ. CDR3 length equals 18 residues. V lost 0 bases to trimming and J lost 7 bases; unmatched junction nucleotides: 9. In DNA form, the CDR3 reads TGTGCCAGCAGCTTAGCAGGACTAGCGGGAGAGAAGTATAATGAGCAGTTCTTC. This sequence encodes CASSLAGLAGEKYNEQFF.

The sample holds one count of this clone. This chain links TRBV7-8 with TRBJ2-7, with TRBD2 matching over 7 bases. The CDR3 runs 16 residues. V was pared by 0 bases and J by 3 bases, with 8 bases of the junction left unmatched. Germline V gene data show CDR1 as SGHVS and CDR2 as FQNEAQ. In DNA form, the CDR3 reads TGTGCCAGCAGCTTAGCGGGGGGGACTACCTTCTACGAGCAGTACTTC. Its translation is CASSLAGGTTFYEQYF. Looking up the rest from reference TRBV7-8 and TRBJ2-7 gives the full variable domain: GAGVSQSPRYKVAKRGQDVALRCDPISGHVSLFWYQQALGQGPEFLTYFQNEAQLDKSGLPSDRFFAERPEGSVSTLKIQRTQQEDSAVYLCASSLAGGTTFYEQYFGPGTRLTVT.

This chain links TRBV23-1 with TRBJ2-1, with a weak D call TRBD2 (5 bases). TRBV23-1 qualifies as an ORF whose function is uncertain. This CDR3 is built from 13 residues. V was clipped by 4 bases and J by 4 bases, with 8 bases between them. The CDR3 spells CASSPSRYNEQFF. DNA of the CDR3: TGCGCCAGCAGTCCTAGCAGGTACAATGAGCAGTTCTTC.

In its sample, this clone was seen many times. The chain has TRBV28 and TRBJ1-3, with 7 bases identical to TRBD1. Germline values: CDR1 MDHEN, CDR2 SYDVKM. CDR3 length: 16 amino acids. Trimming cost V 2 bases and J 4 bases; bases outside gene matches: 8. CDR3 sequence reads: CASSLSGSGGGNTIYF. The CDR3 DNA is TGTGCCAGCAGTTTAAGCGGGTCAGGGGGAGGAAACACCATATATTTT.